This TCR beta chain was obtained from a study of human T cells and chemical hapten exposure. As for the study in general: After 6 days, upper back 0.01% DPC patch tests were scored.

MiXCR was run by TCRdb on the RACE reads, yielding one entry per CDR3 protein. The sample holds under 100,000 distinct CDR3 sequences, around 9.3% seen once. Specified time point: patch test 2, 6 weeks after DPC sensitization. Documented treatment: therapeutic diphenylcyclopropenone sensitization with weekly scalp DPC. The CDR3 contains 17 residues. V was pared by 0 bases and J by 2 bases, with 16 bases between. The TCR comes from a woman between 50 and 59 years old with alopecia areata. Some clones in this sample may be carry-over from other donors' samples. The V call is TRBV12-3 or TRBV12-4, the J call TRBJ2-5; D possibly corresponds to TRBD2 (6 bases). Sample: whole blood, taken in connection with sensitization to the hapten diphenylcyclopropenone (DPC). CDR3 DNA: TGTGCCAGCAGTTTAGCGCTGGGGGGACTCGATCAAGAGACCCAGTACTTC. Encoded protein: CASSLALGGLDQETQYF.